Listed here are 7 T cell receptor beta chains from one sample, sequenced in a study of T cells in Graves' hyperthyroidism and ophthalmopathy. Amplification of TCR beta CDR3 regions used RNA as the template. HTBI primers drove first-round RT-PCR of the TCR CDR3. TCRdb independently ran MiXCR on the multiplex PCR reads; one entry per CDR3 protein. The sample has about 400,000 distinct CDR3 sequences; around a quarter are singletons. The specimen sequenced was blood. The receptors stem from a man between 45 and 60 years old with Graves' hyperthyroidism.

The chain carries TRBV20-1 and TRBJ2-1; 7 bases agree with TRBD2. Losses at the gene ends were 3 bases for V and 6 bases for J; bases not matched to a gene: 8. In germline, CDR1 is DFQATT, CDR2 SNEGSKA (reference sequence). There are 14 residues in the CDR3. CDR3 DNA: TGCAGTGCTAGCCGGGGGGAGATCGGCAATGAGCAGTTCTTC. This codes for CSASRGEIGNEQFF.

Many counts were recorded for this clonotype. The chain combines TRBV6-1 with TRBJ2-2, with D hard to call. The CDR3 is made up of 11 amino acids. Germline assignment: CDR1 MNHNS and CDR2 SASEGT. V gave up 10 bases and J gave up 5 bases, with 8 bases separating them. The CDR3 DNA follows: TGTGCCACCGACATTACCGGGGAGCTGTTTTTT. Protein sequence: CATDITGELFF.

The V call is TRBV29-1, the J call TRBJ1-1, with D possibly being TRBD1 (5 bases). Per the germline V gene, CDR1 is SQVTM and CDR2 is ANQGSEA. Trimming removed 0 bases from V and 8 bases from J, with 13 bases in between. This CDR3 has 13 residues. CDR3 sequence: CSVEDGRGPEAFF. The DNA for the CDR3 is TGCAGCGTTGAAGACGGCCGGGGACCCGAAGCTTTCTTT. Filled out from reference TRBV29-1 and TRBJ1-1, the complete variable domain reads SAVISQKPSRDICQRGTSLTIQCQVDSQVTMMFWYRQQPGQSLTLIATANQGSEATYESGFVIDKFPISRPNLTFSTLTVSNMSPEDSSIYLCSVEDGRGPEAFFGQGTRLTVV.

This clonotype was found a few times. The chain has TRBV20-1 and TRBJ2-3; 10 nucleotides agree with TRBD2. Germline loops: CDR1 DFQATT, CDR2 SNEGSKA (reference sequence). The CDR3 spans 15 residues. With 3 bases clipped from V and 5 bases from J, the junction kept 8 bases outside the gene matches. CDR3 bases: TGCAGTGCTAGCCCCCTAGCGGGAGTAGTAGATACGCAGTATTTT. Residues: CSASPLAGVVDTQYF.

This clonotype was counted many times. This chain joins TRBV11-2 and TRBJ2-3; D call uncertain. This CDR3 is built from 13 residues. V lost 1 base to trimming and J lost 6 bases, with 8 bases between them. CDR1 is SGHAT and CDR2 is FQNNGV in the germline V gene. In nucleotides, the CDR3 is TGTGCCAGCAGCTTAGTATACGTGGATACGCAGTATTTT. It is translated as CASSLVYVDTQYF.

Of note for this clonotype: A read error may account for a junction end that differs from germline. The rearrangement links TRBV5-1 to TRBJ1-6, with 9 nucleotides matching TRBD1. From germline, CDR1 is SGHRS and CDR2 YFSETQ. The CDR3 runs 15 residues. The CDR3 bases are TGCGCCAGCAGCCCGATGACAGGGGGTAATTTACCCCTCCACTTT. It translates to CASSPMTGGNLPLHF.

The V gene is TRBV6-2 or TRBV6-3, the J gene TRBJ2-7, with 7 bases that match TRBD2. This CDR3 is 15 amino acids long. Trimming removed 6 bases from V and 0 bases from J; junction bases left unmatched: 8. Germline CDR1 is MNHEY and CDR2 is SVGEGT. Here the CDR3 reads CASREGRGSSYEQYF. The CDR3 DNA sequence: TGTGCCAGCAGAGAGGGTCGCGGGAGCTCCTACGAGCAGTACTTC.